These 32 T cell receptor beta chains came from one sample sequenced in a study of pediatric ulcerative colitis. Only in-frame clones appear in the TCRdb table, and some are missing; sequencing was by immunoSEQ multiplex PCR. Of about 64,000 clones listed, 86% are singletons. The sample consisted of blood. The receptors were sampled from a boy between 10 and 17 years old with severe ulcerative colitis.

The V and J genes are TRBV29-1 and TRBJ2-3; 12 bases agree with TRBD2. CDR3 length equals 14 residues. In germline, CDR1 is SQVTM, CDR2 ANQGSEA. The V gene end was trimmed by 6 bases and the J gene end by 4 bases; junction bases not matched to a gene: 5. CDR3 residues: CSVAGLAGPDTQYF. The CDR3 region has the DNA TGCAGCGTGGCGGGACTAGCGGGCCCAGATACGCAGTATTTT.

The chain has TRBV7-2 and TRBJ1-4; D remains unclear. The CDR3 contains 14 residues. V was cut by 2 bases and J by 8 bases, with 12 bases left in between. CDR1 is SGHTA and CDR2 is FQGNSA in the germline V gene. CDR3 DNA: TGTGCCAGCAGCTTAAGGATCGCCGGGGAAAAACTGTTTTTT. This gives the protein CASSLRIAGEKLFF.

The rearrangement uses TRBV6-1 and TRBJ2-2, with 8 bases lining up with TRBD2. Losses at the gene ends were 2 bases for V and 2 bases for J; bases not matched to a gene: 4. This CDR3 has 16 amino acids. Germline V gene lookup returns CDR1 MNHNS and CDR2 SASEGT. The CDR3, as DNA: TGTGCCAGCAGTGAATATACTAGCGGTAACACCGGGGAGCTGTTTTTT. Translation: CASSEYTSGNTGELFF.

The chain recombines TRBV30 with TRBJ2-5; D is uncertain. Per germline, CDR1 GTSNPN and CDR2 SVGIG (reference sequence). CDR3 length: 13 amino acids. The V gene lost 0 bases and the J gene lost 5 bases, with 10 bases spanning the gap. CDR3 in DNA: TGTGCCTGGAGTGTAAGGGTCGGGGAGACCCAGTACTTC. As protein: CAWSVRVGETQYF.

J is TRBJ2-7 and V is TRBV9; TRBD1 matches 9 bases. The V segment lost 4 bases and the J segment 1 base; nucleotides outside the gene matches: 3. Germline assignment: CDR1 SGDLS and CDR2 YYNGEE. The CDR3 totals 14 residues. CDR3 DNA sequence: TGTGCCAGCAGCCCCGGGACAGGGTCCTACGAGCAGTACTTC. Protein sequence: CASSPGTGSYEQYF.

The J gene is TRBJ2-3, the V gene TRBV11-2, with TRBD2 identical over 12 bases. J lost 6 bases, V lost 5 bases, and 3 bases had no gene match. In germline, CDR1 is SGHAT, CDR2 FQNNGV. The CDR3 loop spans 14 amino acids. CDR3 in amino acids: CASSKTSGSDTQYF. Written as DNA, the CDR3 is TGTGCCAGCAGCAAGACTAGCGGGAGTGATACGCAGTATTTT.

This chain links TRBV30 with TRBJ1-2; D unresolved. Trimming left V 1 base short and J 6 bases short, with 9 bases between. This CDR3 region has 12 residues. Germline V gene sequence: CDR1 GTSNPN, CDR2 SVGIG (reference sequence). CDR3 nucleotide sequence: TGTGCCTGGAGTGCACTTCGGGATGGCTACACCTTC. This gives the protein CAWSALRDGYTF.

The gene calls are TRBV7-9 and TRBJ1-2; tentatively, D is TRBD1 (6 bases). V lost 4 bases and J 0 bases, leaving 9 bases between the germline ends. This CDR3 is 14 amino acids long. In germline, CDR1 is SEHNR, CDR2 FQNEAQ (reference sequence). In DNA, the CDR3 is TGTGCCAGCAGCTCGACAGGTCCTAACTATGGCTACACCTTC. Translating it yields CASSSTGPNYGYTF.

The chain carries TRBV10-3 and TRBJ2-3; TRBD2 might be the D (6 bases). Trimming took off 8 bases at V and 3 bases at J, with 18 bases between the two ends. CDR3 size: 15 residues. Per the germline V gene, CDR1 is ENHRY and CDR2 is SYGVKD. The CDR3 loop reads CAIGVGPAGTDTQYF. CDR3 bases: TGTGCCATCGGGGTCGGACCAGCGGGTACAGATACGCAGTATTTT.

In its sample, this clone was seen once. The genes are TRBV10-3 and TRBJ2-1, with D perhaps TRBD1 (6 bases). The germline gives CDR1 ENHRY, CDR2 SYGVKD. Trimming shortened V by 6 bases and J by 5 bases, and 20 bases separated the two germline ends. The CDR3 length is 16 residues. In DNA form, the CDR3 reads TGTGCCATCAGCCAGCCCTCTCGGACAGACCACAATGAGCAGTTCTTC. Amino acids: CAISQPSRTDHNEQFF.

V usage is TRBV4-2 and J usage is TRBJ1-1; no clear D. Germline values: CDR1 LGHNA, CDR2 YNFKEQ. V was trimmed by 0 bases and J by 5 bases, leaving 7 bases between them. The CDR3 runs 13 residues. The CDR3 spells CASSQDPRTEAFF. Written as DNA, the CDR3 is TGTGCCAGCAGCCAAGACCCCCGGACTGAAGCTTTCTTT.

V gene TRBV9 combines with J gene TRBJ2-7; TRBD2 is a possible D gene (5 bases). The V gene lost 0 bases and the J gene lost 2 bases, with 9 bases spanning the gap. Germline V gene sequence: CDR1 SGDLS, CDR2 YYNGEE. This CDR3 spans 14 amino acids. The CDR3 bases are TGTGCCAGCAGCGTAGGGACTGGGGCCTACGAGCAGTACTTC. Translating it yields CASSVGTGAYEQYF.

V usage is TRBV7-6 and J usage is TRBJ2-7; weak D call: TRBD1 (6 bases). Germline CDR1 reads SGHVS; CDR2 reads FNYEAQ. V shed 4 bases and J shed 1 base, with 8 bases lying between them. The CDR3 totals 13 residues. The CDR3, as DNA: TGTGCCAGCAGCTCGGACAGTTCCTACGAGCAGTACTTC. Its translation: CASSSDSSYEQYF. Together with reference TRBV7-6 and TRBJ2-7, the CDR3 gives the full variable domain: GAGVSQSPRYKVTKRGQDVALRCDPISGHVSLYWYRQALGQGPEFLTYFNYEAQQDKSGLPNDRFSAERPEGSISTLTIQRTEQRDSAMYRCASSSDSSYEQYFGPGTRLTVT.

This chain joins TRBV11-3 and TRBJ2-7; TRBD1 matches at 7 bases. V shed 5 bases, J shed 0 bases, and the junction held 4 bases outside the gene matches. Looked up from germline, CDR1 is SGHNT and CDR2 is YENEEA. The CDR3 has 14 residues. CDR3 coding DNA: TGTGCCAGCAGCACTGGACAGGCCTCCTACGAGCAGTACTTC. It encodes CASSTGQASYEQYF. Combining the CDR3 with reference TRBV11-3 and TRBJ2-7 gives the whole variable domain EAGVVQSPRYKIIEKKQPVAFWCNPISGHNTLYWYLQNLGQGPELLIRYENEEAVDDSQLPKDRFSAERLKGVDSTLKIQPAELGDSAVYLCASSTGQASYEQYFGPGTRLTVT.

The chain combines TRBV10-2 with TRBJ2-1; 11 bases fit TRBD2. Germline V lookup: CDR1 WSHSY, CDR2 SAAADI. The CDR3 sequence is 14 residues long. After removal of 8 bases from V and 5 bases from J, the junction contained 5 bases not matched to a gene. CDR3 region: CASRLAGSNNEQFF. In nucleotides, the CDR3 is TGCGCCAGCCGACTAGCGGGATCCAACAATGAGCAGTTCTTC.

The gene calls are TRBV30 and TRBJ1-1; D possibly corresponds to TRBD1 (6 bases). Germline V gene sequence: CDR1 GTSNPN, CDR2 SVGIG (reference sequence). The germline V and J ends were trimmed by 4 bases and 10 bases, with 19 bases remaining between them. The CDR3 spans 13 residues. The CDR3 region is CAWTPGPGGGAFF. CDR3 DNA: TGTGCCTGGACACCTGGCCCGGGAGGGGGAGCTTTCTTT.

The V and J genes are TRBV5-1 and TRBJ2-7, with no clear D. Germline V gene data show CDR1 as SGHRS and CDR2 as YFSETQ. The CDR3 has 14 amino acids. Trimming left V 4 bases short and J 2 bases short, with 13 bases between. CDR3 DNA sequence: TGCGCCAGCAGCCCCGCCGGTCCCCCCTACGAGCAGTACTTC. It codes for CASSPAGPPYEQYF.

The gene calls are TRBV19 and TRBJ2-7; 10 positions agree with TRBD1. The CDR3 consists of 16 residues. V lost 3 bases and J lost 7; bases outside the gene matches: 12. Germline CDR1 reads LNHDA; CDR2 reads SQIVND (reference sequence). CDR3 nucleotides: TGTGCCAGTAGTATGGGGACAGGGGAGCCATTCGGAGAGCAGTACTTC. Amino acid sequence: CASSMGTGEPFGEQYF.

The V call is TRBV5-1, the J call TRBJ2-3; TRBD2 aligns across 7 bases. The length of the CDR3 is 17 residues. Trimming at V came to 1 base and at J to 0 bases, leaving 8 bases not matched to a gene. The V gene's germline CDR1 is SGHRS and CDR2 YFSETQ. CDR3 bases: TGCGCCAGCAGCTTGATCCGTAGCGGGTTAAGCACAGATACGCAGTATTTT. As protein: CASSLIRSGLSTDTQYF.

The V gene is TRBV6-1, the J gene TRBJ2-1; 11 bases line up with TRBD2. Unmatched junction bases numbered 15, after V lost 6 bases and J lost 14 bases. Germline CDR1 is MNHNS and CDR2 is SASEGT. This CDR3 comprises 15 residues. CDR3 sequence (DNA): TGTGCCAGCAGCCCTCCGGGACTAGCGGTCATTAAGGAGTTCTTC. It encodes CASSPPGLAVIKEFF.

The chain links TRBV6-5 to TRBJ2-7; 8 bases are shared with TRBD2. The CDR3 length is 16 residues. After removal of 4 bases from V and 1 base from J, the junction contained 9 bases not matched to a gene. The V gene's germline CDR1 is MNHEY and CDR2 SVGAGI. In nucleotides, the CDR3 is TGTGCCAGCAGTTCCCCCCTAGCGGGCCCTTCCTACGAGCAGTACTTC. The encoded protein is CASSSPLAGPSYEQYF.

The chain carries TRBV18 and TRBJ2-2, with 7 bases aligning to TRBD1. V was pared by 0 bases and J by 2 bases, with 3 bases of the junction left unmatched. This CDR3 is built from 16 residues. Germline CDR1 is KGHSH and CDR2 is LQKENI. CDR3 in DNA: TGTGCCAGCTCACCACCAGGGGGCGTTAACACCGGGGAGCTGTTTTTT. Amino acids: CASSPPGGVNTGELFF. The full variable domain, rest sourced from reference TRBV18 and TRBJ2-2, is NAGVMQNPRHLVRRRGQEARLRCSPMKGHSHVYWYRQLPEEGLKFMVYLQKENIIDESGMPKERFSAEFPKEGPSILRIQQVVRGDSAAYFCASSPPGGVNTGELFFGEGSRLTVL.

V is TRBV6-6 and J is TRBJ2-1, with 10 bases that match TRBD2. The CDR3 consists of 15 residues. The V segment lost 2 bases and the J segment 8 bases; nucleotides outside the gene matches: 6. The V gene's germline CDR1 is MNHNY and CDR2 SVGAGI (reference sequence). The CDR3 region has the DNA TGTGCCAGCAGTTACGGTCTAGCGGGAGCTGATGAGCAGTTCTTC. Amino acid sequence: CASSYGLAGADEQFF.

V and J are TRBV7-9 and TRBJ2-2, with D perhaps being TRBD1 or TRBD2 (5 bases each). From germline, CDR1 is SEHNR and CDR2 FQNEAQ (reference sequence). This CDR3 has 14 residues. Trimming removed 5 bases from V and 5 bases from J, with 12 bases in between. For the CDR3, the DNA is TGTGCCAGCAGCCGGGACCTGGGGACCGGGGAGCTGTTTTTT. Residues: CASSRDLGTGELFF.

This chain links TRBV30 with TRBJ2-7; 8 nucleotides agree with TRBD1. V was clipped by 3 bases and J by 7 bases; unmatched bases: 8. The CDR3 has 13 amino acids. Germline V lookup: CDR1 GTSNPN, CDR2 SVGIG (reference sequence). CDR3 DNA: TGTGCCTGGAGCGGGACAGGCGTTGGAGAGCAGTACTTC. Its protein product is CAWSGTGVGEQYF.

V and J are TRBV7-8 and TRBJ2-3, with D possibly being TRBD1 (5 bases). The CDR3 has 13 amino acids. CDR1 and CDR2 from the germline V gene are SGHVS and FQNEAQ. Trimming removed 1 base at V and 8 bases at J, with 10 bases between. CDR3: CASSLGQSGTQYF. For the CDR3, the DNA is TGTGCCAGCAGCTTAGGACAGTCTGGTACGCAGTATTTT.

This clone was detected only once. The V call is TRBV6-6, the J call TRBJ1-1, with a weak D call TRBD1 (5 bases). This CDR3 region has 14 residues. V dropped 8 bases and J dropped 6 bases, with 19 bases sitting between them. From germline, CDR1 is MNHNY and CDR2 SVGAGI (reference sequence). Here the CDR3 reads CASLRGAQGAEAFF. The CDR3, as DNA: TGTGCCAGCCTCCGCGGTGCGCAGGGCGCTGAAGCTTTCTTT.

The chain has TRBV5-1 and TRBJ2-1, with 7 bases that match TRBD2. Per the germline V gene, CDR1 is SGHRS and CDR2 is YFSETQ. This CDR3 has 13 residues. Losses at the gene ends were 5 bases for V and 7 bases for J; bases not matched to a gene: 6. As DNA, the CDR3 is TGCGCCAGCAGGAGCGGGGTGGGGAATGAGCAGTTCTTC. As protein: CASRSGVGNEQFF.

The chain is built from TRBV29-1 and TRBJ2-1; 13 nucleotides agree with TRBD2. J was trimmed by 5 bases and V by 6 bases; bases with no gene match: 4. The CDR3 consists of 14 residues. Looked up from germline, CDR1 is SQVTM and CDR2 is ANQGSEA. The CDR3 bases are TGCAGCGTCGGAGGGACTAGCGGGAACAATGAGCAGTTCTTC. It encodes CSVGGTSGNNEQFF.

J is TRBJ1-2 and V is TRBV30; 12 bases are shared with TRBD1. V lost 0 bases and J lost 6; bases outside the gene matches: 8. The CDR3 runs to 16 residues. Germline CDR1 is GTSNPN and CDR2 is SVGIG (reference sequence). This chain's CDR3 is CAWSVSGTGGADGYTF. The CDR3 region has the DNA TGTGCCTGGAGTGTATCCGGGACAGGGGGCGCGGATGGCTACACCTTC.

This clone was recorded a few times. The V and J genes are TRBV7-2 and TRBJ1-5, with 8 bases identical to TRBD1. This CDR3 spans 14 amino acids. Germline V CDR1 and CDR2: SGHTA, FQGNSA. V gave up 4 bases and J gave up 4 bases; unmatched junction bases: 3. CDR3 in amino acids: CASSSDRVNQPQHF. CDR3 nucleotides: TGTGCCAGCAGCTCGGACAGGGTGAATCAGCCCCAGCATTTT.

The chain links TRBV4-3 to TRBJ2-7; D might be TRBD1 (6 bases). V was pared by 0 bases and J by 1 base, with 16 bases between. Looked up from germline, CDR1 is LGHNA and CDR2 is YSLEER. The CDR3 has 17 amino acids. CDR3 in amino acids: CASSQEAAGVKSYEQYF. The CDR3 region has the DNA TGCGCCAGCAGCCAAGAAGCGGCAGGGGTTAAATCCTACGAGCAGTACTTC.